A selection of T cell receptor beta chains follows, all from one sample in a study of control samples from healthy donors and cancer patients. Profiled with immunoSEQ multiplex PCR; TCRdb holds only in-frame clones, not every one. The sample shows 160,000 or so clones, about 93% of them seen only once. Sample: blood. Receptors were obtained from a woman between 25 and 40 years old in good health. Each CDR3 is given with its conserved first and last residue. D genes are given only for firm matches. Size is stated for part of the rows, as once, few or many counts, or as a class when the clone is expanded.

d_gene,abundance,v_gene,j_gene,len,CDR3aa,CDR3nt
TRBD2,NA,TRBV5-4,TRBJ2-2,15,CASSLGTSSTGELFF,TGTGCCAGCAGCTTGGGGACTAGCAGCACCGGGGAGCTGTTTTTT
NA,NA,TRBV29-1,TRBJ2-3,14,CSVGRSGITDTQYF,TGCAGCGTTGGTCGGAGCGGAATCACAGATACGCAGTATTTT
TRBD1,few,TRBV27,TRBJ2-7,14,CASSPGTGPYEQYF,TGTGCCAGCAGTCCGGGGACAGGGCCCTACGAGCAGTACTTC
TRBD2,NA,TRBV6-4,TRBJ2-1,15,CASSPSAGAVDEQFF,TGTGCCAGCAGTCCCTCAGCGGGAGCCGTCGATGAGCAGTTCTTC
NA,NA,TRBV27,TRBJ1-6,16,CASSPLPERDNSPLHF,TGTGCCAGCAGTCCCCTTCCAGAGAGGGATAATTCACCCCTCCACTTT
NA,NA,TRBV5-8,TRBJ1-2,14,CASSRGQIGDGYTF,TGTGCCAGCAGCCGAGGACAGATAGGGGATGGCTACACCTTC
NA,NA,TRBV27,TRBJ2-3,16,CASSLSGGARADTQYF,TGTGCCAGCAGTTTATCGGGGGGGGCAAGGGCAGATACGCAGTATTTT
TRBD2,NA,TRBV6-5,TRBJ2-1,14,CASRVSGTYNEQFF,TGTGCCAGCAGGGTGAGCGGGACGTACAATGAGCAGTTCTTC
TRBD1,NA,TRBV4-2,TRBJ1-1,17,CASSQDVGRGLHTEAFF,TGTGCCAGCAGCCAAGATGTTGGCAGGGGGCTCCACACTGAAGCTTTCTTT
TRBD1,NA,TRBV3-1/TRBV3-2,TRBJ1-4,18,CASSQGATGEGGNEKLFF,TGTGCCAGCAGCCAAGGGGCAACAGGGGAAGGCGGTAATGAAAAACTGTTTTTT
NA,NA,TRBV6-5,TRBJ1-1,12,CASSRRQAEAFF,TGTGCCAGCAGCCGCCGACAGGCGGAAGCTTTCTTT
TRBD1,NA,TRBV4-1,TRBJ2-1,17,CASSPTLGQGLRNEQFF,TGCGCCAGCAGCCCCACACTTGGACAGGGGCTTAGGAATGAGCAGTTCTTC
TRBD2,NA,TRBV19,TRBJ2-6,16,CASTKPGGSGANVLTF,TGTGCCAGTACCAAGCCCGGGGGGTCGGGGGCCAACGTCCTGACTTTC
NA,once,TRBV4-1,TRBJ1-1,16,CASSQEGWSRDTEAFF,TGCGCCAGCAGCCAAGAGGGGTGGAGCAGGGACACTGAAGCTTTCTTT
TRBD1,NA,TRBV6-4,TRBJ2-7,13,CASIRDRGSEQYF,TGTGCCAGCATCCGGGACAGGGGTTCCGAGCAGTACTTC
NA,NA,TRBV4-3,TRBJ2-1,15,CASSRGQGSYNEQFF,TGCGCCAGCAGCCGCGGCCAGGGATCCTACAATGAGCAGTTCTTC
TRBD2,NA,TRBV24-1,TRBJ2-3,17,CATSDPGTSGRGDTQYF,TGTGCCACCAGTGACCCCGGGACTAGCGGGAGGGGAGATACGCAGTATTTT
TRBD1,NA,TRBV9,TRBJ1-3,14,CASSPQDREDTIYF,TGTGCCAGCAGCCCTCAGGACAGGGAAGACACCATATATTTT
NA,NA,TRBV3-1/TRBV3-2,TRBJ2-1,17,CASSKPSVRAPYNEQFF,TGTGCCAGCAGTAAGCCTAGCGTCCGTGCCCCCTACAATGAGCAGTTCTTC
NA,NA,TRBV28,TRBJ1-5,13,CASRQERNQPQHF,TGTGCCAGCAGGCAGGAACGGAATCAGCCCCAGCATTTT
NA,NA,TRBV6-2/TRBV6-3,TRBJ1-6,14,CASSRSALSLSLHF,TGTGCCAGCAGTCGGAGTGCCTTATCCCTCTCCCTCCACTTT
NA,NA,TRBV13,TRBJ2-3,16,CASSRPEHFSTDTQYF,TGTGCCAGCAGCCGTCCGGAACATTTTAGCACAGATACGCAGTATTTT
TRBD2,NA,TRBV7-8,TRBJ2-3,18,CASSPLADSALSTDTQYF,TGTGCCAGCAGCCCTCTAGCGGACTCGGCTTTAAGCACAGATACGCAGTATTTT
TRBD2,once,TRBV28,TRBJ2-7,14,CASSLLADPHEQYF,TGTGCCAGCAGTTTACTAGCGGACCCCCACGAGCAGTACTTC
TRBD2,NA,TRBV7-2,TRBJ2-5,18,CASSTTGLAGWAEETQYF,TGTGCCAGCAGCACTACCGGACTAGCGGGATGGGCGGAGGAGACCCAGTACTTC
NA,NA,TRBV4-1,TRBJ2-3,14,CASSQGAGTDTQYF,TGCGCCAGCAGCCAAGGGGCGGGCACAGATACGCAGTATTTT
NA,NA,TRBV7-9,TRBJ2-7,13,CASSPDFGYEQYF,TGTGCCAGCAGCCCCGACTTCGGGTACGAGCAGTACTTC
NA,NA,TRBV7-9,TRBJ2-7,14,CASSPGLNSYEQYF,TGTGCCAGCAGCCCCGGACTCAACTCCTACGAGCAGTACTTC
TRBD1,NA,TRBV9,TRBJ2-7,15,CASSVAGTGTYEQYF,TGTGCCAGCAGCGTAGCGGGGACAGGGACCTACGAGCAGTACTTC
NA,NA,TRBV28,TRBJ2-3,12,CASSSRTDTQYF,TGTGCCAGCAGTTCCCGCACAGATACGCAGTATTTT
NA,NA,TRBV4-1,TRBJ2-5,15,CASTRFLRADETQYF,TGCGCCAGCACCCGCTTCCTTCGGGCAGATGAGACCCAGTACTTC
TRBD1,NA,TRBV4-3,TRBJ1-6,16,CASSLNPRDRNSPLHF,TGCGCCAGCAGCCTAAACCCCCGGGACAGGAATTCACCCCTCCACTTT
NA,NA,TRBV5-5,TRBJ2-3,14,CASSFGPTGNTQYF,TGTGCCAGCAGCTTCGGTCCGACGGGGAATACGCAGTATTTT
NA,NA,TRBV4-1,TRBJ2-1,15,CASSQVTGTSNEQFF,TGCGCCAGCAGCCAAGTTACCGGGACTTCTAATGAGCAGTTCTTC
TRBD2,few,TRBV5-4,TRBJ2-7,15,CASSLFSGLAREQYF,TGTGCCAGCAGCTTGTTTTCGGGACTAGCTCGCGAGCAGTACTTC
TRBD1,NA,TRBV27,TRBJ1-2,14,CASRPGTGNYGYTF,TGTGCCAGCAGACCCGGGACAGGCAACTATGGCTACACCTTC
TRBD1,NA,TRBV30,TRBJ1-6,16,CAWSGQGGTYNSPLHF,TGTGCCTGGAGTGGACAGGGGGGAACCTATAATTCACCCCTCCACTTT
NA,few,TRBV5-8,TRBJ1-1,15,CASSFRSSRNTEAFF,TGTGCCAGCAGCTTCCGGTCTTCTAGGAACACTGAAGCTTTCTTT
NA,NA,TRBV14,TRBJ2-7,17,CASSPSFGSTAFYEQYF,TGTGCCAGCAGCCCTAGCTTCGGTTCGACAGCGTTCTACGAGCAGTACTTC
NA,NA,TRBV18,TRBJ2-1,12,CASSPGSNEQFF,TGTGCCAGCTCACCGGGGTCCAATGAGCAGTTCTTC
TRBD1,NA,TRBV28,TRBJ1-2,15,CASSPLGQGNYGYTF,TGTGCCAGCAGCCCCCTGGGACAGGGGAACTATGGCTACACCTTC
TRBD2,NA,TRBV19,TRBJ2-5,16,CASSPASAGGRETQYF,TGTGCCAGTAGTCCCGCCTCAGCGGGAGGGCGCGAGACCCAGTACTTC
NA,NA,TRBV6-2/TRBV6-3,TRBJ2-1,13,CASSYYVHNEQFF,TGTGCCAGCAGTTACTACGTACACAATGAGCAGTTCTTC
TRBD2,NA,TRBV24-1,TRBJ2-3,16,CATSDPGTTTTDTQYF,TGTGCCACCAGTGACCCCGGGACTACCACGACAGATACGCAGTATTTT
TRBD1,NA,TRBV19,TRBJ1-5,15,CASSGDRGFGQPQHF,TGTGCCAGTAGTGGGGACAGGGGGTTCGGTCAGCCCCAGCATTTT
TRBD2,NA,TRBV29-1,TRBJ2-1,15,CSGEASGSVNNEQFF,TGCAGCGGTGAGGCTAGCGGGAGCGTCAACAATGAGCAGTTCTTC
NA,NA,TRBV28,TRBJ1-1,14,CASSLFTSNTEAFF,TGTGCCAGCAGTTTATTCACATCGAACACTGAAGCTTTCTTT
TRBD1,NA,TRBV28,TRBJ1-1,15,CASTSGTGVWSEAFF,TGTGCCAGCACCTCTGGGACAGGGGTATGGTCTGAAGCTTTCTTT
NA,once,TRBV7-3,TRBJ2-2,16,CASSLRASANTGELFF,TGTGCCAGCAGCTTAAGAGCGAGCGCGAACACCGGGGAGCTGTTTTTT
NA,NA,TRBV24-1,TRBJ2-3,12,CATRSGADTQYF,TGTGCCACCAGATCCGGGGCAGATACGCAGTATTTT